Below are 20 T cell receptor beta chains sequenced from a single sample in a study of blood T cell repertoires in COVID-19. The assay was immunoSEQ multiplex PCR, and TCRdb's table has in-frame clones only and misses some. Of tens of thousands of clones detected, roughly 80% appear once; the ten largest clones hold 28%. Input material: peripheral blood. The source of these receptors is a man between 65 and 80 years old with acute or convalescent COVID-19.

The V and J genes are TRBV5-1 and TRBJ1-4; maybe TRBD1 (5 bases). CDR3 length: 17 residues. Trimming removed 3 bases from V and 2 bases from J, with 17 bases in between. The germline V gene has CDR1 SGHRS and CDR2 YFSETQ. The CDR3 loop reads CASSSGWTRLTNEKLFF. In DNA, the CDR3 is TGCGCCAGCAGCTCAGGGTGGACGCGGCTGACTAATGAAAAACTGTTTTTT.

The chain recombines TRBV28 with TRBJ2-1; TRBD2 might be the D (6 bases). CDR1 is MDHEN, CDR2 SYDVKM, per germline. CDR3 size: 14 residues. V was trimmed by 3 bases and J by 1 base, leaving 7 bases between them. CDR3 amino acids: CASSLGGSYNEQFF. CDR3 coding DNA: TGTGCCAGCAGTTTGGGGGGATCCTACAATGAGCAGTTCTTC.

The chain employs TRBV4-1 and TRBJ1-5, with 7 bases that match TRBD1. CDR3 size: 14 residues. V lost 0 bases, J lost 10 bases, and 6 bases stayed unmatched. CDR1 and CDR2 (germline): MGHRA, YSYEKL. CDR3 loop: CASSQETGWGPQHF. The CDR3 nucleotides are TGCGCCAGCAGCCAAGAGACAGGGTGGGGTCCCCAGCATTTT.

The chain employs TRBV10-3 and TRBJ1-1; the D gene is possibly TRBD1 (6 bases). The germline V gene has CDR1 ENHRY and CDR2 SYGVKD. The length of the CDR3 is 13 residues. The ends were cut back, 6 bases at V and 5 bases at J, with 13 bases in the middle. As DNA, the CDR3 is TGTGCCATCAGAGGACAGCGGGGGACTGAAGCTTTCTTT. This codes for CAIRGQRGTEAFF.

The genes are TRBV19 and TRBJ2-1; 8 bases agree with TRBD2. The trim removed 5 bases at V and 7 bases at J, leaving 10 bases unmatched. In germline, CDR1 is LNHDA, CDR2 SQIVND (reference sequence). This CDR3 comprises 15 residues. CDR3 protein: CASSGAAGGLNEQFF. The CDR3 nucleotides read TGTGCCAGTAGTGGAGCCGCGGGGGGTTTGAATGAGCAGTTCTTC.

This chain joins TRBV7-9 and TRBJ2-7; tentative D call: TRBD2 (5 bases). Per germline, CDR1 SEHNR and CDR2 FQNEAQ (reference sequence). This CDR3 has 14 residues. V lost 3 bases and J 6 bases, leaving 15 bases between the germline ends. CDR3 region: CASSFKGIGGEQYF. CDR3 nucleotide sequence: TGTGCCAGCAGCTTTAAGGGTATTGGAGGCGAGCAGTACTTC.

There are a few counts of this clone. J is TRBJ1-2 and V is TRBV30, with 10 bases aligning to TRBD1. This CDR3 has 13 amino acids. V lost 1 base to trimming and J lost 5 bases; unmatched junction nucleotides: 1. Germline-derived CDR1 and CDR2 are GTSNPN and SVGIG (reference sequence). The CDR3 DNA follows: TGTGCCTGGAGTGAGGACAGGGGGTATGGCTACACCTTC. Translating gives CAWSEDRGYGYTF. The full variable domain, its missing parts supplied by reference TRBV30 and TRBJ1-2, is SQTIHQWPATLVQPVGSPLSLECTVEGTSNPNLYWYRQAAGRGLQLLFYSVGIGQISSEVPQNLSASRPQDRQFILSSKKLLLSDSGFYLCAWSEDRGYGYTFGSGTRLTVV.

V gene TRBV25-1 combines with J gene TRBJ2-5; the match to TRBD1 covers 8 bases. The CDR3 length is 15 residues. J was trimmed by 5 bases and V by 3 bases; bases with no gene match: 8. Per the germline V gene, CDR1 is MGHDK and CDR2 is SYGVNS. This CDR3 is CASSDRTGNDETQYF. In nucleotides, the CDR3 is TGTGCCAGCAGTGACCGGACAGGGAACGATGAGACCCAGTACTTC.

This chain uses TRBV29-1 with TRBJ2-5; no firm D call. V lost 5 bases and J 4 bases, leaving 5 bases between the germline ends. CDR3 length equals 10 residues. Germline loops: CDR1 SQVTM, CDR2 ANQGSEA. For the CDR3, the DNA is TGCAGCGTTCACGGAGAGACCCAGTACTTC. Translating it yields CSVHGETQYF.

This chain uses TRBV7-8 with TRBJ1-2; TRBD1 aligns across 10 bases. Germline CDR1 and CDR2: SGHVS and FQNEAQ. The CDR3 extends over 15 amino acids. The trim removed 4 bases at V and 2 bases at J, leaving 4 bases unmatched. CDR3 region: CASSSAGQGNYGYTF. In nucleotides, the CDR3 is TGTGCCAGCAGCTCGGCGGGACAGGGGAACTATGGCTACACCTTC.

The rearrangement links TRBV7-3 to TRBJ2-1; 7 bases match TRBD2. CDR1 is SGHTA and CDR2 is FQGTGA in the germline V gene. This CDR3 has 15 residues. V shed 0 bases and J 8 bases; nucleotides not matched to a gene: 7. The CDR3 here is CASSLTPGGAYEQFF. The CDR3 coding sequence is TGTGCCAGCAGCTTAACGCCGGGAGGAGCGTATGAGCAGTTCTTC.

V is TRBV15 and J is TRBJ2-1; D is uncertain. Germline assignment: CDR1 LNHNV and CDR2 YYDKDF (reference sequence). Trimming took off 0 bases at V and 9 bases at J, with 18 bases between the two ends. There are 16 residues in the CDR3. The CDR3 is CATSRDPTAGPREQFF. The DNA for the CDR3 is TGTGCCACCAGCAGAGATCCTACAGCTGGTCCCCGTGAGCAGTTCTTC.

The rearrangement joins TRBV5-1 to TRBJ1-2; D is undetermined. Germline CDR1 and CDR2: SGHRS and YFSETQ. The CDR3 loop spans 15 amino acids. V lost 1 base, J lost 7 bases, and 17 bases lay in between. CDR3 residues: CASSLTGGTATGYTF. Written as DNA, the CDR3 is TGCGCCAGCAGCTTGACCGGAGGTACAGCAACTGGCTACACCTTC.

The chain has TRBV29-1 and TRBJ1-3, with 7 bases aligning to TRBD1. Germline values: CDR1 SQVTM, CDR2 ANQGSEA. Trimming at V came to 7 bases and at J to 2 bases, leaving 5 bases not matched to a gene. The CDR3 loop spans 13 amino acids. The CDR3 DNA follows: TGCAGCGCCCGGACAGGTGCTGGAAACACCATATATTTT. As protein: CSARTGAGNTIYF.

J is TRBJ2-1 and V is TRBV11-2; 8 nucleotides agree with TRBD2. The ends lost 2 bases at V and 1 base at J; junction bases unmatched: 10. This CDR3 comprises 18 residues. Germline CDR1 reads SGHAT; CDR2 reads FQNNGV. The CDR3 sequence is CASSLKSSGGGSYNEQFF. CDR3 coding DNA: TGTGCCAGCAGCTTAAAAAGTTCCGGGGGGGGATCCTACAATGAGCAGTTCTTC.

This chain connects TRBV21-1 to TRBJ2-5; the DNA was not used to check the table's D call, TRBD2. TRBV21-1 is tagged as a pseudogene. The CDR3 loop spans 15 amino acids. The CDR3 DNA follows: TGTGCCAGCAGCTTCGTGGGGGGGGCCAAAGAGACCCAGTACTTC. It translates to CASSFVGGAKETQYF.

Written as DNA, the CDR3 is TGTGCCAGCAGCGTAGCTACTGGGAGGAGCTCTGGAAACACCATATATTTT. This translates into CASSVATGRSSGNTIYF. The chain recombines TRBV9 with TRBJ1-3; D is unclear. Germline V gene data show CDR1 as SGDLS and CDR2 as YYNGEE. Trimming removed 0 bases from V and 0 bases from J, with 13 bases in between. The CDR3 consists of 17 residues. Combining the CDR3 with reference TRBV9 and TRBJ1-3 gives the whole variable domain DSGVTQTPKHLITATGQRVTLRCSPRSGDLSVYWYQQSLDQGLQFLIQYYNGEERAKGNILERFSAQQFPDLHSELNLSSLELGDSALYFCASSVATGRSSGNTIYFGEGSWLTVV.

The V gene is TRBV6-1, the J gene TRBJ1-3, with D hard to call. The CDR3 extends over 13 amino acids. The ends were cut back, 0 bases at V and 8 bases at J, with 8 bases in the middle. Germline loops: CDR1 MNHNS, CDR2 SASEGT. The CDR3 DNA is TGTGCCAGCAGTGAAGCCCCAGCGCACACCATATATTTT. It encodes CASSEAPAHTIYF.

Written as DNA, the CDR3 is TGTGCCAGCAGTTCCCACAGGCGGAACACCGGGGAGCTGTTTTTT. It specifies CASSSHRRNTGELFF. The gene calls are TRBV28 and TRBJ2-2; tentative D call: TRBD1 (5 bases). The CDR3 spans 15 residues. The ends were cut back, 4 bases at V and 1 base at J, with 10 bases in the middle. CDR1 is MDHEN, CDR2 SYDVKM, per germline.

The V and J genes are TRBV3-1 (or the pseudogene TRBV3-2) and TRBJ1-2; no reliable D call. Germline lookup yields CDR1 LGHDT and CDR2 YNNKEL (reference sequence). V lost 1 base, J lost 4 bases, and 7 bases lay in between. The CDR3 consists of 13 residues. DNA of the CDR3: TGTGCCAGCAGCCAAGGACTGATCTATGGCTACACCTTC. Translation gives CASSQGLIYGYTF.